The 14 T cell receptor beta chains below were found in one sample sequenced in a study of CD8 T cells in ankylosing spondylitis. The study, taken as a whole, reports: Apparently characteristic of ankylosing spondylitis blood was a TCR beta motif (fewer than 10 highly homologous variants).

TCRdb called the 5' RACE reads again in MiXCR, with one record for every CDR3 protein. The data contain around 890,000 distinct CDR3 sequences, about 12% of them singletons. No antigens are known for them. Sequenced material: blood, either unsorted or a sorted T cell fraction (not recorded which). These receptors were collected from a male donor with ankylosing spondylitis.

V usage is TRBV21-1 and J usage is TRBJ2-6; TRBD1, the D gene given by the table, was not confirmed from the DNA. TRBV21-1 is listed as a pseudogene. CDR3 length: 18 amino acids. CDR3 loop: CASSRGTDPSHWANVLTF. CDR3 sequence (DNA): TGTGCCAGCAGCCGGGGGACAGACCCTTCTCACTGGGCCAACGTCCTGACTTTC.

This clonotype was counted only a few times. CDR3 coding DNA: TGCAGTGCTAGGTGGGAGGGCCCAGATACGCAGTATTTT. Protein sequence: CSARWEGPDTQYF. This sequence joins TRBV20-1 and TRBJ2-3, with 7 bases fitting TRBD2. The CDR3 has 13 amino acids. Trimming at V came to 3 bases and at J to 4 bases, leaving 4 bases not matched to a gene. The germline gives CDR1 DFQATT, CDR2 SNEGSKA (reference sequence).

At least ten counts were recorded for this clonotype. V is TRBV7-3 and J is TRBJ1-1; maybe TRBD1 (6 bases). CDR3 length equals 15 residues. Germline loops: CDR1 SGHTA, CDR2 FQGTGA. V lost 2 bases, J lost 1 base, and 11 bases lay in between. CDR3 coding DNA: TGTGCCAGCAGCTTAGGGGGGCCCGGGAACACTGAAGCTTTCTTT. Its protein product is CASSLGGPGNTEAFF.

The CDR3 sequence is CASHRSGSGANVLTF. The CDR3 DNA is TGTGCCAGTCATCGTTCAGGGTCTGGGGCCAACGTCCTGACTTTC. This chain joins TRBV6-1 and TRBJ2-6, with D tentatively TRBD1 (5 bases). V was clipped by 9 bases and J by 1 base, with 13 bases between them. Germline V CDR1 and CDR2: MNHNS, SASEGT. This CDR3 is built from 15 residues.

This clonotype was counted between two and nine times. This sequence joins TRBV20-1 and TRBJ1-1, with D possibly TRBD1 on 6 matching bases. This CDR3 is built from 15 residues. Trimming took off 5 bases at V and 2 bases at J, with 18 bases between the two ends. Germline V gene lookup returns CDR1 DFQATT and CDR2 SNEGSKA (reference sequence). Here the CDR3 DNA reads TGCAGTGCTCCACCCCGTGGAGGGGGAAACACTGAAGCTTTCTTT. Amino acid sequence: CSAPPRGGGNTEAFF.

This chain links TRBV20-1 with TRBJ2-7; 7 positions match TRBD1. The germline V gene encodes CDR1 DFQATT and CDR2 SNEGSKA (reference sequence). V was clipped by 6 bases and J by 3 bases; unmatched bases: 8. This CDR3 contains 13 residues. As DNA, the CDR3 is TGCAGTGCCAATCGGGACAGACTCTACGAGCAGTACTTC. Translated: CSANRDRLYEQYF.

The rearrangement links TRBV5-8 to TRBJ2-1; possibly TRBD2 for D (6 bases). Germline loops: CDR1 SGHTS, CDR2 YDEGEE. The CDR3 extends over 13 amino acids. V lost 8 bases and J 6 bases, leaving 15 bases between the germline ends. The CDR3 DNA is TGTGCCAGTATGGGACTGTGGACCAATGAGCAGTTCTTC. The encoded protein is CASMGLWTNEQFF.

CDR3 protein: CATSDPTGVGANVLTF. CDR3 sequence (DNA): TGTGCCACCAGTGACCCTACAGGGGTCGGGGCCAACGTCCTGACTTTC. The V gene is TRBV24-1, the J gene TRBJ2-6; TRBD1 matches 7 bases. V lost 4 bases and J lost 4; bases outside the gene matches: 6. CDR1 KGHDR and CDR2 SFDVKD come from the germline V gene. The CDR3 extends over 16 amino acids.

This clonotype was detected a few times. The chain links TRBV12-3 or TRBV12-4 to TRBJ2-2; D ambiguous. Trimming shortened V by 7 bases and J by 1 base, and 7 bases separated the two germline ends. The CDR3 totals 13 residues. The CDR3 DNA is TGTGCCAGCATCACTCGGAACACCGGGGAGCTGTTTTTT. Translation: CASITRNTGELFF.

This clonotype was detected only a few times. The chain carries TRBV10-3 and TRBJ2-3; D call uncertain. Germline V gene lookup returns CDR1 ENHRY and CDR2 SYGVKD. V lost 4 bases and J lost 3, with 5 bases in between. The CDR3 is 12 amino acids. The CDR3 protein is CAISGRTDTQYF. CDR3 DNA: TGTGCCATCAGTGGAAGGACAGATACGCAGTATTTT.

The CDR3 loop is CASSQEWTNSAQYF. CDR3 bases: TGCGCCAGCAGCCAAGAATGGACAAATTCTGCGCAGTATTTT. The chain links TRBV4-3 to TRBJ2-3; a possible D gene is TRBD1 (5 bases). From germline, CDR1 is LGHNA and CDR2 YSLEER. CDR3 length equals 14 residues. V lost 0 bases and J 10 bases, leaving 14 bases between the germline ends.

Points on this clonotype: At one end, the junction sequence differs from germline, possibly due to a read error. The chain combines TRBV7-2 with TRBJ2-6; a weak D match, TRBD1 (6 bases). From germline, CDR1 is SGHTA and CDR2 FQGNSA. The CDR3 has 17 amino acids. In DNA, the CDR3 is TGTGCCAACAGCTCGCCAGGGGCGTCCTCTGGGGCCAACGTCCTGACTTTC. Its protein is CANSSPGASSGANVLTF.

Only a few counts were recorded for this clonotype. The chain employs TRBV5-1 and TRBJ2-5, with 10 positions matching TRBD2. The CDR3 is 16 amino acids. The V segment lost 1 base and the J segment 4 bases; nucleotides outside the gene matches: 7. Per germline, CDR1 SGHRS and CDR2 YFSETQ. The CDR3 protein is CASSLLGTSEVETQYF. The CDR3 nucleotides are TGCGCCAGCAGCTTGTTGGGGACTAGCGAAGTAGAGACCCAGTACTTC.

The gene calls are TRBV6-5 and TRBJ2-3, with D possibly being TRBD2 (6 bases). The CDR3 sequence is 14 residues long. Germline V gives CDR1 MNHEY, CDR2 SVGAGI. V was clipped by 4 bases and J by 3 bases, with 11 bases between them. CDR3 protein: CASSLRERTDTQYF. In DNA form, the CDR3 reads TGTGCCAGCAGTTTGCGGGAAAGGACAGATACGCAGTATTTT.